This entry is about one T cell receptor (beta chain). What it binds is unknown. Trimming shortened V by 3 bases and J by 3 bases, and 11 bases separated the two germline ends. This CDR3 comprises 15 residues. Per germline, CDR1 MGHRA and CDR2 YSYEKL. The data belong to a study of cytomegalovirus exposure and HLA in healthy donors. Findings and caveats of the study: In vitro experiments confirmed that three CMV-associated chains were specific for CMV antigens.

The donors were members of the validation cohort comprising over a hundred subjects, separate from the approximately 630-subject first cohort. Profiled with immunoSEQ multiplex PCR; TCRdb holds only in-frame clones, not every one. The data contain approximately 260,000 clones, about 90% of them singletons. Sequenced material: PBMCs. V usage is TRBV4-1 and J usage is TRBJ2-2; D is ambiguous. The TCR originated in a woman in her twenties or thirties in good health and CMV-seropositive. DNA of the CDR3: TGCGCCAGCAGCCAGAGCGACGGATACACCGGGGAGCTGTTTTTT. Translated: CASSQSDGYTGELFF.